Listed below are T cell receptor beta chains from one sample, sequenced in a study of blood T cells in healthy people across ages. TCRdb reprocessed the 5' RACE reads with MiXCR, giving one entry per CDR3 protein. The table includes about 320,000 distinct CDR3 sequences, 27% detected once. The material sequenced was blood. Receptors were obtained from an older woman in good health. CDR3s include the opening cysteine and the closing phenylalanine or tryptophan. The order of the fields is D gene, V gene, clone size, J gene, CDR3 DNA, CDR3 protein. A D gene is named only where the DNA matches it firmly. Not every row has a clone size; where given, it reads once, few, many or a size class.

>.|TRBV27|few|TRBJ2-6
TGTGCCAGCAGTCCTGATGCGGTCTCTGGGGCCAACGTCCTGACTTTC
CASSPDAVSGANVLTF
>.|TRBV2|few|TRBJ1-1
TGTGCCAGCAGTGGAGAGGATTACGTGGCTTTCTTT
CASSGEDYVAFF
>TRBD1|TRBV5-1|.|TRBJ2-7
TGCGCCAGCAGCTTCATCGGGACAGGAGTTTACGAGCAGTACTTC
CASSFIGTGVYEQYF
>TRBD2|TRBV9|.|TRBJ2-1
TGTGCCAGCAGCTATTCCGGGACTACCGACCTATTACTTGAGCAGTTCTTC
CASSYSGTTDLLLEQFF
>TRBD1|TRBV28|few|TRBJ2-7
TGTGCCAGCAGTCCCAATAGGGACAGCTCCTACGAGCAGTACTTC
CASSPNRDSSYEQYF
>.|TRBV28|.|TRBJ2-5
TGTGCCAGCATTTCCCAGGGGTCAGGGACCCAGTACTTC
CASISQGSGTQYF
>TRBD2|TRBV28|few|TRBJ2-1
TGTGCCAGCAGTTCTCCACCGGGGAGCGGGAGGGCCGTCAATGAGCAGTTCTTC
CASSSPPGSGRAVNEQFF
>.|TRBV7-2|few|TRBJ2-2
TGTGCCAGCAGCAACCGGGGACTTCTTGGCGGGGAGCTGTTTTTT
CASSNRGLLGGELFF
>.|TRBV7-2|.|TRBJ1-1
TGTGCCAGCAGCCCTTCTGGAGGGAACACTGAAGCTTTCTTT
CASSPSGGNTEAFF
>.|TRBV5-1|few|TRBJ2-2
TGCGCCAGCAGATCGCGGGACAGTCCTACCGGGGAGCTGTTTTTT
CASRSRDSPTGELFF
>.|TRBV4-2|.|TRBJ1-5
TGTGCCAGCAGCCAAGCCCTCTATAGCAATCAGCCCCAGCATTTT
CASSQALYSNQPQHF
>.|TRBV7-8|.|TRBJ2-4
TGTGCCAGCAGCGCATGGAACCTAGCCAAAAACATTCAGTACTTC
CASSAWNLAKNIQYF
>.|TRBV20-1|few|TRBJ1-5
TGCAGTGCTAGATCGGGACAATCAGTTCAGCCCCAGCATTTT
CSARSGQSVQPQHF
>.|TRBV29-1|many|TRBJ1-1
TGCAGCGCGGCCACGGGGCTCACTGAAGCTTTCTTT
CSAATGLTEAFF
>TRBD2|TRBV28|few|TRBJ2-5
TGTGCCAGCACCCTAGGGCGACTAGCGGGAGTCCAAGAGACCCAGTACTTC
CASTLGRLAGVQETQYF
>TRBD2|TRBV7-3|few|TRBJ2-3
TGTGCCAGCAGCCAGACTAGCGGGAGGTGGGATACGCAGTATTTT
CASSQTSGRWDTQYF
>.|TRBV7-2|many|TRBJ2-7
TGTGCCAGCAGCTTAGTTTACGAGCAGTACTTC
CASSLVYEQYF
>.|TRBV5-1|.|TRBJ2-1
TGCGCCAGCAGCTTGGGGACACAACTATACAATGAGCAGTTCTTC
CASSLGTQLYNEQFF
>.|TRBV3-1|few|TRBJ1-5
TGTGCCAGCAGCCAAGATAAGGCAGCTCAAGAGCCCCAGCATTTT
CASSQDKAAQEPQHF
>TRBD2|TRBV5-1|few|TRBJ2-3
TGCGCCAGCAGCTTGGCGGGTAGCGGGGATACGCAGTATTTT
CASSLAGSGDTQYF
>.|TRBV12-3/TRBV12-4|few|TRBJ2-5
TGTGCCAGCCAGGCCGGGGGAGAGACCCAGTACTTC
CASQAGGETQYF
>.|TRBV2|few|TRBJ1-1
TGTGCCAGCGTTGCCCGGAGGGACACTGAAGCTTTCTTT
CASVARRDTEAFF
>TRBD1|TRBV9|few|TRBJ1-1
TGTGCCAGCAGCGTAGGAACAGGGGGCGGAACTGAAGCTTTCTTT
CASSVGTGGGTEAFF
>TRBD2|TRBV4-1|few|TRBJ2-1
TGCGCCAGCAGCCAAGATTGGGGAACGGGAGGTTACAATGAGCAGTTCTTC
CASSQDWGTGGYNEQFF
>TRBD1|TRBV2|few|TRBJ2-7
TGTGCCAGCAGGAAAGAACAGGGGGCGGCCTCCTACGAGCAGTACTTC
CASRKEQGAASYEQYF
>.|TRBV5-1|few|TRBJ2-7
TGCGCCAGCAGCGACCACAGAGAGCAGTACTTC
CASSDHREQYF
>.|TRBV7-2|.|TRBJ2-7
TGTGCCAGCATGCTCGGGGACTTCGCTGGCGAGCAGTACTTC
CASMLGDFAGEQYF
>.|TRBV12-3/TRBV12-4|.|TRBJ1-6
TGTGCCAGCAGTTCCCGGACGGGACATAATTCACCCCTCCACTTT
CASSSRTGHNSPLHF
>.|TRBV5-6|.|TRBJ1-5
TGTGCCAGCAGCCATAGGTCGGGACCAAATCAGCCCCAGCATTTT
CASSHRSGPNQPQHF
>TRBD1|TRBV25-1|many|TRBJ1-2
TGTGCCAGCAGTGCTCCGGGACAGGGGGTAATAGGCTACACCTTC
CASSAPGQGVIGYTF
>.|TRBV2|.|TRBJ2-5
TGTGCCAGCAGAACCGGGACCGCCGCCGGAGAGACCCAGTACTTC
CASRTGTAAGETQYF
>.|TRBV20-1|once|TRBJ2-3
TGCAGTGCTAGAGATCTATCCCTCAATCGGCCAGATACGCAGTATTTT
CSARDLSLNRPDTQYF
>TRBD2|TRBV7-2|many|TRBJ2-1
TGTGCCAGCAGCTTGGGGAGGGCTTGGAATGAGCAGTTCTTC
CASSLGRAWNEQFF
>TRBD1|TRBV7-9|many|TRBJ2-5
TGTGCCAGCACCCTCGGAGACAGGGGCATCCAAGAGACCCAGTACTTC
CASTLGDRGIQETQYF
>.|TRBV6-6|.|TRBJ2-4
TGTGCCAGCAGCCAAGGGGGTGGCGACATTCAGTACTTC
CASSQGGGDIQYF
>TRBD2|TRBV29-1|few|TRBJ2-3
TGCAGCGTTGATAGCGGGGGCACAGATACGCAGTATTTT
CSVDSGGTDTQYF
>.|TRBV2|few|TRBJ1-1
TGTGCCAGCATAACAAGGAACACCGAAGCTTTCTTT
CASITRNTEAFF
>TRBD2|TRBV29-1|few|TRBJ2-3
TGCAGCGTTGTAGTTCTAGCGGGAGGGCCGGATACGCAGTATTTT
CSVVVLAGGPDTQYF
>TRBD1|TRBV2|.|TRBJ1-2
TGTGCCAGCAGTGAAGACGCCGGGACAGGGGTCGGCTACACCTTC
CASSEDAGTGVGYTF
>TRBD2|TRBV7-2|.|TRBJ2-1
TGTGCCAGCAGCTTACAGGGACTAGCAGCCGATGAGCAGTTCTTC
CASSLQGLAADEQFF
>TRBD1|TRBV20-1|few|TRBJ1-2
TGCAGTGCTAGAGATCCGGGACAGGGGGCTTTCGGGGGCTACACCTTC
CSARDPGQGAFGGYTF
>.|TRBV7-9|.|TRBJ1-2
TGTGCCGGAAACAGGGTTGGTGGCTACACCTTC
CAGNRVGGYTF
>.|TRBV10-3|.|TRBJ1-1
TGTGCCATCAGGGGGCCGGGGCGGAACACTGAAGCTTTCTTT
CAIRGPGRNTEAFF
>TRBD2|TRBV2|.|TRBJ2-5
TGTGCCATCAGCCAGCCGACTAGCGGGAAAGAGACCCAGTACTTC
CAISQPTSGKETQYF
>.|TRBV12-3/TRBV12-4|.|TRBJ2-4
TGTGCCTGCAGTTTCGGTAGGGAGTTAGCCAAAAACATTCAGTACTTC
CACSFGRELAKNIQYF